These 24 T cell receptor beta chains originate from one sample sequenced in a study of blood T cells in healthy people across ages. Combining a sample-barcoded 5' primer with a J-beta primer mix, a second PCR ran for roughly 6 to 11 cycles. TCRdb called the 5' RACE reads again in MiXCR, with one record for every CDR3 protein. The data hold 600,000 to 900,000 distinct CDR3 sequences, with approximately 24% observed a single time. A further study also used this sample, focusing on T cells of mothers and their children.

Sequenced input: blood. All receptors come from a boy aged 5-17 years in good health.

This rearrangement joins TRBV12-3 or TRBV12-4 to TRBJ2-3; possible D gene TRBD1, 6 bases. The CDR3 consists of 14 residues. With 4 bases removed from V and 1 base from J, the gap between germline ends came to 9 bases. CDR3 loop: CASSWDKRTDTQYF. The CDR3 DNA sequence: TGTGCCAGCAGTTGGGACAAGCGCACAGATACGCAGTATTTT.

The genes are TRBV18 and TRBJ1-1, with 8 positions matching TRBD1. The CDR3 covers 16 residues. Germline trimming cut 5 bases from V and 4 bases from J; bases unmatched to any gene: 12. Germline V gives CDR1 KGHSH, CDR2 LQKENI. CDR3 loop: CASSMAGGGSSTEAFF. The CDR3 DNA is TGTGCCAGCTCAATGGCAGGGGGCGGGAGTAGCACTGAAGCTTTCTTT.

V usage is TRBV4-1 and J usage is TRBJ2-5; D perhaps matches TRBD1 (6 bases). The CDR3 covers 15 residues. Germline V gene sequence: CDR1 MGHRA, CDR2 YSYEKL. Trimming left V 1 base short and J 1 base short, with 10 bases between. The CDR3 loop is CASSQVGGPQETQYF. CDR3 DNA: TGCGCCAGCAGCCAAGTTGGGGGCCCCCAAGAGACCCAGTACTTC.

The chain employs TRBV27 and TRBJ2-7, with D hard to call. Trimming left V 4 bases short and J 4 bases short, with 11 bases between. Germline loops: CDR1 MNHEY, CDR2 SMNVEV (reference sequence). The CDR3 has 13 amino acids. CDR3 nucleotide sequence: TGTGCCAGCAGTTCCAGGACGTCTTACGAGCAGTACTTC. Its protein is CASSSRTSYEQYF.

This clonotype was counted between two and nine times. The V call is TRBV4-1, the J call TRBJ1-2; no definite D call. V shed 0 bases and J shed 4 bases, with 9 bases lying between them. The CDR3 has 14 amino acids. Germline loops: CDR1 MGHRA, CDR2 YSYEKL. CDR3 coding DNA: TGCGCCAGCAGCCAAGATACGGATCCCTATGGCTACACCTTC. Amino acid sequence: CASSQDTDPYGYTF.

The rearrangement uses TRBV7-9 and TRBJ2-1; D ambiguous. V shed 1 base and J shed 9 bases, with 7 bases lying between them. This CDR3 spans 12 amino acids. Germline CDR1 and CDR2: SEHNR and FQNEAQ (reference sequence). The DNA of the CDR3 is TGTGCCAGCAGCTTAGATTTGTTTGAGCAGTTCTTC. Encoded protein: CASSLDLFEQFF.

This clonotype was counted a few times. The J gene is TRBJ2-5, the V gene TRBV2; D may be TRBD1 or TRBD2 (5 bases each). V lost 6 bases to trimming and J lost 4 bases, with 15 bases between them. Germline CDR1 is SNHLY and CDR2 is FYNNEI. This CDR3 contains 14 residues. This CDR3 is CASRRRDLGETQYF. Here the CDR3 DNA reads TGTGCCAGCAGACGCCGGGACCTCGGAGAGACCCAGTACTTC.

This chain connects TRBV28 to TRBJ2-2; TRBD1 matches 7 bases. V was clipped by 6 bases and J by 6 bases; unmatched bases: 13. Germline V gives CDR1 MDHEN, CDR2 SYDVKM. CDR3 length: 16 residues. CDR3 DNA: TGTGCCAGCAGCGGTCGGCAGGGGGATTTACCCGGGGAGCTGTTTTTT. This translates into CASSGRQGDLPGELFF.

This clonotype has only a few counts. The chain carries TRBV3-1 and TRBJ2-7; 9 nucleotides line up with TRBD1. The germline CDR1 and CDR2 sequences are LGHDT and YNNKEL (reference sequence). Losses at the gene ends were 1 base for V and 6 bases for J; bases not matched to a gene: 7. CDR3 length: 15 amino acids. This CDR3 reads CASSQGETGGTEQYF. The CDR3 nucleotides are TGTGCCAGCAGCCAAGGGGAGACAGGGGGGACCGAGCAGTACTTC.

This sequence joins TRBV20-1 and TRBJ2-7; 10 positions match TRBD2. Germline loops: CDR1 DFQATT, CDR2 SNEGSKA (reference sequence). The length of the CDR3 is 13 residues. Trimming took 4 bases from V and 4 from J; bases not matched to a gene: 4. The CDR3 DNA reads TGCAGTGCTACCGGGACTAGCGATTACGAGCAGTACTTC. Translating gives CSATGTSDYEQYF.

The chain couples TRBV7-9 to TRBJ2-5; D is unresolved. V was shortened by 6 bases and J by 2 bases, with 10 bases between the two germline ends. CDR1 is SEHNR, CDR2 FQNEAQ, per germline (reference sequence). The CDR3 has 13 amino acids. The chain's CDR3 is CASSSFGQETQYF. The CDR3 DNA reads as TGTGCCAGCAGTTCCTTCGGGCAAGAGACCCAGTACTTC.

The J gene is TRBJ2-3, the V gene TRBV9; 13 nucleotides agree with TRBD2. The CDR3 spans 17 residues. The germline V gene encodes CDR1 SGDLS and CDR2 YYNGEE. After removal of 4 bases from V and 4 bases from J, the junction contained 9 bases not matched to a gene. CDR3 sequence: CASSPRLAGGGSDTQYF. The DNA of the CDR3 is TGTGCCAGCAGCCCCCGACTAGCGGGGGGTGGCTCAGATACGCAGTATTTT.

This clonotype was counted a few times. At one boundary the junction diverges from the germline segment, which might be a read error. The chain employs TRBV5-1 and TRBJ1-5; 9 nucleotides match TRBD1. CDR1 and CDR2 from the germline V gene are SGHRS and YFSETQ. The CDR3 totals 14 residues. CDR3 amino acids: CAGSSTGGTQPQHF. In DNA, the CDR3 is TGCGCCGGCAGCTCAACAGGGGGCACTCAGCCCCAGCATTTT.

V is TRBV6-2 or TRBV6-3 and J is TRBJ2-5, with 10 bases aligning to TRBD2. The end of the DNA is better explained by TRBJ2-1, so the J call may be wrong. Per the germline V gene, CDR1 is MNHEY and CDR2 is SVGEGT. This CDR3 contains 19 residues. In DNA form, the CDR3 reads TGTGCCAGCAGTTACCCGATCCCCCGAACTAGCGGGGCCGAGGATGAGCAGTTCTTC. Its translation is CASSYPIPRTSGAEDEQFF.

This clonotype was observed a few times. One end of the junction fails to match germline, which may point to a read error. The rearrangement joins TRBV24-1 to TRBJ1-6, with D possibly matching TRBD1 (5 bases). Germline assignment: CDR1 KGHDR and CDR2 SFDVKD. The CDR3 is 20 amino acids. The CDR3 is CATSDQVGRRSLSYNSPPHF. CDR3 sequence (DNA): TGTGCCACCAGTGACCAAGTGGGACGGAGATCACTCTCCTATAATTCACCCCCCCACTTT.

Here the CDR3 DNA reads TGTGCCAGCAGGCCCTGGGGGGTCAGCTATGGCTACACCTTC. Encoded protein: CASRPWGVSYGYTF. V gene TRBV12-3 or TRBV12-4 combines with J gene TRBJ1-2, with D possibly matching TRBD1 (5 bases). V was trimmed by 6 bases and J by 4 bases, leaving 15 bases between them. The CDR3 runs 14 residues.

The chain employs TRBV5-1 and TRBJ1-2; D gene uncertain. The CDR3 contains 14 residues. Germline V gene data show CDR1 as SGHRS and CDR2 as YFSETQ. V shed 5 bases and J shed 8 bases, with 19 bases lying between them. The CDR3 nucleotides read TGCGCCAGCAGTACTGGCCGTGGGTCGGGAGGCTACACCTTC. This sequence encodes CASSTGRGSGGYTF.

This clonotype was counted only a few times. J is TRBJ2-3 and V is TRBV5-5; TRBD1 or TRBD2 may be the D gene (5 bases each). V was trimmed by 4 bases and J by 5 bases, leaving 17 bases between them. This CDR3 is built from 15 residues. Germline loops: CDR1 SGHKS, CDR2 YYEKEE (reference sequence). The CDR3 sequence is CASSHGGPPRDTQYF. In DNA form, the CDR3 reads TGTGCCAGCAGCCATGGGGGACCGCCTAGAGATACGCAGTATTTT.

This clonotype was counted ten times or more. The CDR3 spells CASSYGQARETQYF. For the CDR3, the DNA is TGTGCCAGCAGCTACGGACAGGCGCGTGAGACCCAGTACTTC. This chain joins TRBV28 and TRBJ2-5, with 7 bases identical to TRBD1. The CDR3 covers 14 residues. Trimming cost V 6 bases and J 5 bases; bases outside gene matches: 9. Per the germline V gene, CDR1 is MDHEN and CDR2 is SYDVKM. Using reference TRBV28 and TRBJ2-5 for the parts outside the CDR3, the full variable domain is DVKVTQSSRYLVKRTGEKVFLECVQDMDHENMFWYRQDPGLGLRLIYFSYDVKMKEKGDIPEGYSVSREKKERFSLILESASTNQTSMYLCASSYGQARETQYFGPGTRLLVL.

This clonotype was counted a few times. This CDR3 reads CASSYLRTGANVLTF. CDR3 DNA: TGTGCCAGCAGTTACTTGAGAACTGGGGCCAACGTCCTGACTTTC. The gene calls are TRBV6-5 and TRBJ2-6; D remains ambiguous. The CDR3 loop spans 15 amino acids. V lost 1 base and J 2 bases, leaving 6 bases between the germline ends. From germline, CDR1 is MNHEY and CDR2 SVGAGI.

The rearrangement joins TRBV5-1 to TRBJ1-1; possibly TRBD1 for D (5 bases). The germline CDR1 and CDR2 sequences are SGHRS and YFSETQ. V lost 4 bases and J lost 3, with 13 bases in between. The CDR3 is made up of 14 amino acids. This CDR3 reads CASSGQVGDTEAFF. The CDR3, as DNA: TGCGCCAGCAGCGGCCAGGTAGGGGACACTGAAGCTTTCTTT.

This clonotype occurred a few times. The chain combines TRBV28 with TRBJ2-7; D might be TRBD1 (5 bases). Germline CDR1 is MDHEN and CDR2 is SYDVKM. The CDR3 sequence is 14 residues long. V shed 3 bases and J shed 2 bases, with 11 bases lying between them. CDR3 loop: CASSFAGQTYEQYF. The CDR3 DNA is TGTGCCAGCAGTTTTGCAGGGCAGACCTACGAGCAGTACTTC.

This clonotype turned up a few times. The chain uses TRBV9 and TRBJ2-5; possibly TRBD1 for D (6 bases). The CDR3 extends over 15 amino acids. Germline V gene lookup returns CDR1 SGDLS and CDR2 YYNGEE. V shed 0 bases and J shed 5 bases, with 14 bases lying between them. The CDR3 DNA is TGTGCCAGCAGCGTAGCGGCAGGGGTGAGGGAGACCCAGTACTTC. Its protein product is CASSVAAGVRETQYF.

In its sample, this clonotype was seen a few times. CDR3 residues: CASSDRGQRTGHNEQFF. The CDR3 nucleotides read TGTGCCAGCAGCGATCGGGGCCAACGCACAGGTCACAATGAGCAGTTCTTC. The chain links TRBV9 to TRBJ2-1, with D perhaps TRBD1 or TRBD2 (5 bases each). In germline, CDR1 is SGDLS, CDR2 YYNGEE. The CDR3 has 17 residues. Trimming left V 3 bases short and J 5 bases short, with 21 bases between.